This TCR beta chain was captured in a study of the immune and genomic landscape of osteosarcoma. The overall study: Most patients, approximately 72%, had localized disease at diagnosis. Study results and limitations: A few cases had one hyperexpanded dominant clone and under 100 clonotypes. Clonality was higher in immune-hot C3 than cold C1, yet still low.

Of note for this clone: The antigen remains unidentified.

Measured with immunoSEQ multiplex PCR; TCRdb has only the in-frame clones, and not every one. This sample yields fewer than 3,500 clones, of which approximately 72% are seen a single time; 15% to 18% belongs to the top ten. Germline CDR1 MNHNS, CDR2 SASEGT. V was trimmed by 1 base and J by 12 bases, leaving 10 bases between them. The CDR3 length is 13 residues. The chain carries TRBV6-1 and TRBJ1-6, with a tentative D call TRBD1 (5 bases). The sequence derives from a man aged 18 to 30 with osteosarcoma. Input material: tumor tissue from a local recurrence in the femur. In DNA, the CDR3 is TGTGCCAGCAGTGAAGGCGGGGGGGTACCCCTCCACTTT. Protein product: CASSEGGGVPLHF.